This TCR beta chain was sequenced for a study of blood T cell repertoires in COVID-19. As handled by the study authors: Nucleated cell number was recorded as an estimate derived from reference gene primer amplification. The table came from immunoSEQ multiplex PCR; TCRdb's copy has only in-frame clones and leaves some out. For V, J and clone size, that table is used; D and trimming come from the DNA. The sample includes 200,000 to 250,000 clones, around 82% seen only once; the top ten take 4.9%. The germline CDR1 and CDR2 sequences are KGHSH and LQKENI. The CDR3 covers 14 residues. Trimming at V came to 3 bases and at J to 8 bases, leaving 6 bases not matched to a gene. This clone was found once.

The TCR comes from a woman aged 80 or older with active or convalescent COVID-19. Source material: peripheral blood. V and J are TRBV18 and TRBJ1-4; the match to TRBD1 covers 7 bases. CDR3 bases: TGTGCCAGCTCACCTCGGGACAGCCAAGAAAAACTGTTTTTT. Its protein product is CASSPRDSQEKLFF.